These 15 T cell receptor beta chains share one sample of origin, sequenced in a study of blood T cell repertoires in COVID-19. Libraries were prepared by immunoSEQ multiplex PCR; TCRdb keeps only in-frame clonotypes and omits some of them. In the table there are about 150,000 clones, around 86% of which are singletons. Sequencing was performed on peripheral blood. The origin of the receptors is a man in his 70s who had recovered from COVID-19.

The J gene is TRBJ2-2, the V gene TRBV10-3, with 10 bases fitting TRBD2. V lost 7 bases and J lost 2; bases outside the gene matches: 4. Germline CDR1 and CDR2: ENHRY and SYGVKD. The CDR3 is 15 amino acids. CDR3 in amino acids: CAIKRTSGNTGELFF. In nucleotides, the CDR3 is TGTGCCATCAAAAGGACTAGCGGAAACACCGGGGAGCTGTTTTTT.

This sequence joins TRBV29-1 and TRBJ1-1; tentatively, D is TRBD1 (5 bases). Germline values: CDR1 SQVTM, CDR2 ANQGSEA. The CDR3 covers 12 residues. V lost 6 bases to trimming and J lost 4 bases, with 12 bases between them. CDR3 sequence reads: CSVGGVITEAFF. The CDR3 DNA sequence: TGCAGCGTGGGGGGGGTAATCACTGAAGCTTTCTTT.

This chain joins TRBV28 and TRBJ1-2; D gene unclear. The V end was cut by 5 bases, the J end by 9 bases, with 13 bases between. CDR3 length: 12 residues. Germline V gene sequence: CDR1 MDHEN, CDR2 SYDVKM. Here the CDR3 reads CASSPGGFSYTF. CDR3 in DNA: TGTGCCAGCAGTCCCGGAGGTTTCAGCTACACCTTC.

The chain has TRBV10-1 and TRBJ2-5, with D possibly matching TRBD1 (6 bases). The CDR3 spans 13 residues. Trimming stripped 4 bases from V and 2 bases from J, with 8 bases between. CDR1 and CDR2 from the germline V gene are WNHNN and SYGVQD (reference sequence). DNA of the CDR3: TGCGCCAGCAGTGCCGGACAGCAAGAGACCCAGTACTTC. Its translation is CASSAGQQETQYF.

This clone has only a few counts. The V gene is TRBV5-1, the J gene TRBJ2-1; D is unresolved. CDR3 length: 13 amino acids. CDR1 is SGHRS, CDR2 YFSETQ, per germline. Trimming removed 6 bases from V and 5 bases from J, with 12 bases in between. The CDR3, as DNA: TGCGCCAGCAAGGCAGGTAGAAACAATGAGCAGTTCTTC. This sequence encodes CASKAGRNNEQFF.

V usage is TRBV5-1 and J usage is TRBJ2-3; 10 nucleotides agree with TRBD2. This CDR3 has 16 residues. The J segment lost 1 base and the V segment lost 3 bases, leaving 5 bases of the junction unmatched. The V gene's germline CDR1 is SGHRS and CDR2 YFSETQ. CDR3 loop: CASSSGLARRTDTQYF. The CDR3, as DNA: TGCGCCAGCAGCTCGGGACTAGCGAGACGCACAGATACGCAGTATTTT. Full variable domain (remainder filled in from reference TRBV5-1 and TRBJ2-3): KAGVTQTPRYLIKTRGQQVTLSCSPISGHRSVSWYQQTPGQGLQFLFEYFSETQRNKGNFPGRFSGRQFSNSRSEMNVSTLELGDSALYLCASSSGLARRTDTQYFGPGTRLTVL.

The V and J genes are TRBV9 and TRBJ2-3, with 13 bases matching TRBD2. V lost 4 bases, J lost 1 base, and 9 bases stayed unmatched. Germline V gene data show CDR1 as SGDLS and CDR2 as YYNGEE. CDR3 size: 18 residues. The chain's CDR3 is CASSFGTSGMRGTDTQYF. The CDR3, as DNA: TGTGCCAGCAGCTTCGGGACTAGCGGGATGAGGGGCACAGATACGCAGTATTTT.

This chain joins TRBV10-2 and TRBJ2-1; 8 bases map to TRBD2. The V gene's germline CDR1 is WSHSY and CDR2 SAAADI. V shed 3 bases, J shed 9 bases, and the junction held 10 bases outside the gene matches. This CDR3 comprises 15 residues. CDR3: CASSERSGGPSEQFF. In DNA, the CDR3 is TGCGCCAGCAGTGAAAGGTCGGGAGGGCCTTCTGAGCAGTTCTTC.

V usage is TRBV7-2 and J usage is TRBJ1-1; possible D gene TRBD1, 6 bases. The V gene lost 5 bases and the J gene lost 2 bases, with 15 bases spanning the gap. Looked up from germline, CDR1 is SGHTA and CDR2 is FQGNSA. CDR3 length: 15 amino acids. The CDR3 DNA follows: TGTGCCAGCAGCAGCAGGGGCGGTTTTAACACTGAAGCTTTCTTT. It is translated as CASSSRGGFNTEAFF.

The chain has TRBV9 and TRBJ2-6, with D unresolved. Germline CDR1 and CDR2: SGDLS and YYNGEE. V lost 3 bases and J 2 bases, leaving 6 bases between the germline ends. There are 14 residues in the CDR3. This CDR3 is CASSAPAGANVLTF. The CDR3 DNA reads TGTGCCAGCAGCGCCCCCGCTGGGGCCAACGTCCTGACTTTC.

Comments on this clone: Other DNA sequences within the sample encode an identical CDR3. CDR3 DNA sequence: TGTGCCAGCAGTTTCGGTGATACGCAGTATTTT. This codes for CASSFGDTQYF. The gene calls are TRBV12-3 or TRBV12-4 and TRBJ2-3; D is undetermined. Between the trimmed V and J ends, which lost 3 bases and 6 bases, there was a span of 4 bases. There are 11 residues in the CDR3.

CDR3 bases: TGTGCCAGCAGCCAAGATACGGTAGACAATCAGCCCCAGCATTTT. This gives the protein CASSQDTVDNQPQHF. The rearrangement joins TRBV3-1 (or the pseudogene TRBV3-2) to TRBJ1-5; no firm D call. Germline assignment: CDR1 LGHDT and CDR2 YNNKEL (reference sequence). The germline V and J ends were trimmed by 0 bases and 3 bases, with 9 bases remaining between them. The CDR3 contains 15 residues.

CDR3: CASSSGSYGYTF. The CDR3 region has the DNA TGTGCCAGCAGCTCCGGGTCCTATGGCTACACCTTC. The chain links TRBV5-6 to TRBJ1-2; D is unclear. V lost 3 bases, J lost 4 bases, and 7 bases lay in between. CDR3 length: 12 residues. The germline V gene encodes CDR1 SGHDT and CDR2 YYEEEE.

The chain uses TRBV20-1 and TRBJ2-7, with D possibly matching TRBD2 (6 bases). From germline, CDR1 is DFQATT and CDR2 SNEGSKA (reference sequence). The CDR3 sequence is 12 residues long. V was shortened by 3 bases and J by 2 bases, with 8 bases between the two germline ends. CDR3 sequence reads: CSASRGTYEQYF. CDR3 sequence (DNA): TGCAGTGCTAGTCGGGGGACCTACGAGCAGTACTTC.

The genes are TRBV19 and TRBJ2-7, with 8 bases identical to TRBD2. This CDR3 has 15 residues. J gave up 3 bases and V 3 bases, and 7 bases lay outside the gene matches. Germline loops: CDR1 LNHDA, CDR2 SQIVND (reference sequence). The CDR3, as DNA: TGTGCCAGTAGTATGACGGGAGGGCCGAACTACGAGCAGTACTTC. Its protein is CASSMTGGPNYEQYF.